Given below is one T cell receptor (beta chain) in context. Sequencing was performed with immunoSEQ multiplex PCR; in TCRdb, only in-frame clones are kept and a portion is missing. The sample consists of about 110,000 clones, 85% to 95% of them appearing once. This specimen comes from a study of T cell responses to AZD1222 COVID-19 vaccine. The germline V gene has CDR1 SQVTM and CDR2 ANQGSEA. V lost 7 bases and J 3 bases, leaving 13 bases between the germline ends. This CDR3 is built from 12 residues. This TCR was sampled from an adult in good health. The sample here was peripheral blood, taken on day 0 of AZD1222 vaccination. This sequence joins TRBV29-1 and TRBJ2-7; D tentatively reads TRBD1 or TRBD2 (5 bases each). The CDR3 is CSARGSYYEQYF. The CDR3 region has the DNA TGCAGCGCACGGGGCTCTTACTACGAGCAGTACTTC.